One and the same sample provided the 10 T cell receptor beta chains below, sequenced in a study of blood T cell repertoires in COVID-19. Profiling relied on immunoSEQ multiplex PCR, and the TCRdb table lists in-frame clones only, not all of them. The sample has fewer than 250,000 clones, 75% to 90% seen once. Sequenced: peripheral blood. Source of these receptors: a man between 60 and 70 years old with acute or convalescent COVID-19.

The chain combines TRBV30 with TRBJ2-7, with D maybe TRBD2 (6 bases). The CDR3 runs 18 residues. CDR1 GTSNPN and CDR2 SVGIG come from the germline V gene (reference sequence). With 0 bases removed from V and 5 bases from J, the gap between germline ends came to 26 bases. CDR3 protein: CAWSVRMWRRGGTNEQYF. In DNA form, the CDR3 reads TGTGCCTGGAGTGTCAGGATGTGGCGGCGGGGAGGAACGAACGAGCAGTACTTC.

The rearrangement links TRBV4-3 to TRBJ2-1; a weak D match, TRBD2 (6 bases). The CDR3 is 13 residues long. V was trimmed by 2 bases and J by 7 bases, leaving 9 bases between them. Germline CDR1 is LGHNA and CDR2 is YSLEER. The chain's CDR3 is CASSQLGGNEQFF. The CDR3 bases are TGCGCCAGCAGCCAATTGGGGGGAAATGAGCAGTTCTTC.

This clone came up a few times. The J gene is TRBJ2-3, the V gene TRBV5-1; tentative D call: TRBD2 (6 bases). The germline V gene encodes CDR1 SGHRS and CDR2 YFSETQ. The CDR3 is 16 amino acids. The V gene lost 2 bases and the J gene lost 4 bases, with 17 bases spanning the gap. The CDR3 bases are TGCGCCAGCAGCTTCTCGACTAACACGGGGGCAGATACGCAGTATTTT. Encoded protein: CASSFSTNTGADTQYF. The variable domain in full, completed from reference TRBV5-1 and TRBJ2-3, reads KAGVTQTPRYLIKTRGQQVTLSCSPISGHRSVSWYQQTPGQGLQFLFEYFSETQRNKGNFPGRFSGRQFSNSRSEMNVSTLELGDSALYLCASSFSTNTGADTQYFGPGTRLTVL.

This chain uses TRBV20-1 with TRBJ1-3; D might be TRBD1 (5 bases). The CDR3 has 15 residues. The V end lost 3 bases, the J end lost 2 bases, and 14 bases lay between the germline ends. Germline values: CDR1 DFQATT, CDR2 SNEGSKA (reference sequence). CDR3 bases: TGCAGTGCTAGTAAAGGGGTCAGTCCTGGAAACACCATATATTTT. It translates to CSASKGVSPGNTIYF.

The V gene is TRBV6-5, the J gene TRBJ1-1; possibly TRBD1 for D (6 bases). This CDR3 comprises 16 residues. V lost 0 bases and J 9 bases, leaving 20 bases between the germline ends. Per the germline V gene, CDR1 is MNHEY and CDR2 is SVGAGI. The CDR3 bases are TGTGCCAGCAGTTACTCGCGGGGGGCGCGGGAGGGGCAAGCTTTCTTT. As protein: CASSYSRGAREGQAFF.

The J gene is TRBJ1-1, the V gene TRBV2; weak D call: TRBD1 (5 bases). V lost 3 bases to trimming and J lost 4 bases, with 12 bases between them. The CDR3 has 14 residues. From germline, CDR1 is SNHLY and CDR2 FYNNEI. In nucleotides, the CDR3 is TGTGCCAGCAGTGAGTCAGGGAGGGGCACTGAAGCTTTCTTT. Translated, it gives CASSESGRGTEAFF.

The sample holds one count of this clone. The chain joins TRBV24-1 to TRBJ2-5; D is perhaps TRBD1 (5 bases). The CDR3 loop spans 13 amino acids. Per the germline V gene, CDR1 is KGHDR and CDR2 is SFDVKD. V lost 3 bases, J lost 7 bases, and 11 bases lay in between. The CDR3 sequence: CATSDRQGGTQYF. The CDR3 DNA reads as TGTGCCACCAGTGATAGGCAGGGTGGGACCCAGTACTTC.

This clone occurred a few times. The V gene is TRBV7-9, the J gene TRBJ1-5; D is ambiguous. The CDR3 is made up of 12 amino acids. V lost 4 bases and J lost 7, with 8 bases in between. Germline V gene data show CDR1 as SEHNR and CDR2 as FQNEAQ (reference sequence). This chain's CDR3 is CASSSPRQPQHF. CDR3 DNA: TGTGCCAGCAGCTCCCCCCGGCAGCCCCAGCATTTT.

The chain joins TRBV29-1 to TRBJ2-5; tentative D call: TRBD1 (5 bases). Germline V gene sequence: CDR1 SQVTM, CDR2 ANQGSEA. The V gene lost 3 bases and the J gene lost 1 base, with 9 bases spanning the gap. The CDR3 is 13 residues long. CDR3 sequence: CSVDWGSQETQYF. Written as DNA, the CDR3 is TGCAGCGTTGATTGGGGCTCCCAAGAGACCCAGTACTTC. Supplemented by reference TRBV29-1 and TRBJ2-5, the full variable domain reads SAVISQKPSRDICQRGTSLTIQCQVDSQVTMMFWYRQQPGQSLTLIATANQGSEATYESGFVIDKFPISRPNLTFSTLTVSNMSPEDSSIYLCSVDWGSQETQYFGPGTRLLVL.

This clone was seen more than once but under ten times. The rearrangement links TRBV25-1 to TRBJ1-1, with D perhaps matching TRBD1 (6 bases). Germline V gene data show CDR1 as MGHDK and CDR2 as SYGVNS. Trimming left V 2 bases short and J 8 bases short, with 18 bases between. The CDR3 has 15 residues. The CDR3 sequence is CASSEVGVLGGEAFF. Written as DNA, the CDR3 is TGTGCCAGCAGTGAAGTAGGGGTATTAGGGGGAGAAGCTTTCTTT. The variable domain in full, completed from reference TRBV25-1 and TRBJ1-1, reads EADIYQTPRYLVIGTGKKITLECSQTMGHDKMYWYQQDPGMELHLIHYSYGVNSTEKGDLSSESTVSRIRTEHFPLTLESARPSHTSQYLCASSEVGVLGGEAFFGQGTRLTVV.